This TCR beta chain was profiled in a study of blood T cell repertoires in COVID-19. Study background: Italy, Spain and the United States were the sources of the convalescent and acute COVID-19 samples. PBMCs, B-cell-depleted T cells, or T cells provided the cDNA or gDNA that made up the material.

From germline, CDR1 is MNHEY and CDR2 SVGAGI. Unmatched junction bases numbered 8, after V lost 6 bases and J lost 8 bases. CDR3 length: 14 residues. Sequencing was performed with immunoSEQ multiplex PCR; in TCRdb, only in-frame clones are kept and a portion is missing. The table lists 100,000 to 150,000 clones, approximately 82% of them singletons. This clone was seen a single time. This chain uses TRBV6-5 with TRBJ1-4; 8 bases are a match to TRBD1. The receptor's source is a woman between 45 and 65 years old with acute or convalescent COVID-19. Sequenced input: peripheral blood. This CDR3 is CASRAGGASEKLFF. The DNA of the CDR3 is TGTGCCAGCAGAGCAGGGGGCGCGTCGGAAAAACTGTTTTTT.